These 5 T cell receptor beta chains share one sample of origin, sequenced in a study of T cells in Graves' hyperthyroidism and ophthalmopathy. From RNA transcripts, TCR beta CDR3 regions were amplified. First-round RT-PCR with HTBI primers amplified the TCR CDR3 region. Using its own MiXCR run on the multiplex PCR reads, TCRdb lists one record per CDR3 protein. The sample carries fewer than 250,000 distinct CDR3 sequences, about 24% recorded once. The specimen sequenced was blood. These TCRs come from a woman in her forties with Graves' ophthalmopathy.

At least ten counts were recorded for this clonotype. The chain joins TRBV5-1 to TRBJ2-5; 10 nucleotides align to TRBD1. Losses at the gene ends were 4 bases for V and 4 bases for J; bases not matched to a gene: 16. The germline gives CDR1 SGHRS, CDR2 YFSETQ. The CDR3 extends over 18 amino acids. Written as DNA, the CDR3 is TGCGCCAGCAGCATAAGGACAGGGGGTACGGTAGGAGGAGAGACCCAGTACTTC. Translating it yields CASSIRTGGTVGGETQYF.

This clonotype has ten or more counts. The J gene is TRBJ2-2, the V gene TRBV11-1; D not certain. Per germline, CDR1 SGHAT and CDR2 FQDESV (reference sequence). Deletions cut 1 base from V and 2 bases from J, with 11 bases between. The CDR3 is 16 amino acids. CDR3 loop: CASSLGVGANTGELFF. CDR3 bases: TGTGCCAGCAGCTTAGGAGTTGGAGCCAACACCGGGGAGCTGTTTTTT.

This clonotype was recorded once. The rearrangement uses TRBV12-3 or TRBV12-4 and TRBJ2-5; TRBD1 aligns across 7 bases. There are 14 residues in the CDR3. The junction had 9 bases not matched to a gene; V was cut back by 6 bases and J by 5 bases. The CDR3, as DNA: TGTGCCAGCAGAACCGGGACAGCATGGGAGACCCAGTACTTC. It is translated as CASRTGTAWETQYF.

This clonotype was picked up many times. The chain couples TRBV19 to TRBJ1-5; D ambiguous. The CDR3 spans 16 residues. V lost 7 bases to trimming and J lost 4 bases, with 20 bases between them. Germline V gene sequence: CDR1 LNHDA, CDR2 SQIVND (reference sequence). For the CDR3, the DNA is TGTGCCAGTAAGCCGCAGGCCTTAGTCCAGAATCAGCCCCAGCATTTT. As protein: CASKPQALVQNQPQHF.

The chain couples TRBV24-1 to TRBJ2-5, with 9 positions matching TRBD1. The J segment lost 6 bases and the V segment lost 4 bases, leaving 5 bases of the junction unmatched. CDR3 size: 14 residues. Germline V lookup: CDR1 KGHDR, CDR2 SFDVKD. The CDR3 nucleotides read TGTGCCACCAGTGAAGGACAGGGGCGGCAGACCCAGTACTTC. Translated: CATSEGQGRQTQYF.